This passage covers 29 T cell receptor beta chains from one sample sequenced in a study of identical twins listed by TCRdb under 2016. Library generation was performed with 5' RACE. The listed sequencing device is Illumina HiSeq 2000. TCRdb took the public reads, trimmed them with fastp at Q25, ran MiXCR for clone calling and kept in-frame beta chains. When rows share a CDR3 protein, they turn into one entry using the most common DNA and genes. This sample has approximately 620,000 distinct CDR3 sequences in its table, and more than 6.5% of those were observed once. The ten largest clonotypes hold more than 0.75% of the sample. This same sample was also part of a study on yellow fever vaccine responses in identical twins.

Sequencing was performed on PBMCs. The source of these receptors is a woman under 30 in good health.

In this sample, this clonotype turned up many times. V gene TRBV6-6 combines with J gene TRBJ2-7; D might be TRBD2 (6 bases). CDR3 size: 12 residues. V was shortened by 9 bases and J by 0 bases, with 9 bases between the two germline ends. CDR1 and CDR2 (germline): MNHNY, SVGAGI (reference sequence). CDR3 coding DNA: TGTGCCAGTACCGGGAGCTCCTACGAGCAGTACTTC. This encodes CASTGSSYEQYF.

A few counts support this clonotype. The chain employs TRBV7-2 and TRBJ1-6, with D possibly TRBD1 on 5 matching bases. Germline V lookup: CDR1 SGHTA, CDR2 FQGNSA. The CDR3 runs 16 residues. V was shortened by 1 base and J by 7 bases, with 14 bases between the two germline ends. The DNA of the CDR3 is TGTGCCAGCAGCTTAGAGGGGACTTTGACGAATTCACCCCTCCACTTT. Its translation is CASSLEGTLTNSPLHF.

Ten or more counts support this clonotype. The chain is built from TRBV24-1 and TRBJ1-2; 8 nucleotides match TRBD1. The CDR3 sequence is 15 residues long. The V and J ends lost 3 bases and 2 bases, in that order; junction bases with no gene match: 4. CDR1 and CDR2 from the germline V gene are KGHDR and SFDVKD. The CDR3 bases are TGTGCCACCAGTGATGCCGGGACAGGCAACTATGGCTACACCTTC. Translation: CATSDAGTGNYGYTF.

The rearrangement links TRBV7-3 to TRBJ2-3; no definite D call. Germline lookup yields CDR1 SGHTA and CDR2 FQGTGA. This CDR3 is built from 16 residues. V lost 0 bases and J lost 0, with 10 bases in between. This CDR3 reads CASSLTPAHSTDTQYF. The DNA for the CDR3 is TGTGCCAGCAGCTTAACTCCAGCCCATAGCACAGATACGCAGTATTTT.

J is TRBJ2-1 and V is TRBV4-3, with a tentative D call TRBD2 (6 bases). Germline CDR1 and CDR2: LGHNA and YSLEER. This CDR3 comprises 17 residues. V was clipped by 0 bases and J by 5 bases, with 17 bases between them. For the CDR3, the DNA is TGCGCCAGCAGCCAAGATCCCGCGGGGAGGCGGGACAATGAGCAGTTCTTC. Translating gives CASSQDPAGRRDNEQFF.

This clonotype came up many times. At one end, the junction sequence differs from germline, possibly due to a read error. The chain links TRBV5-1 to TRBJ2-3; D ambiguous. The CDR3 loop spans 14 amino acids. The germline gives CDR1 SGHRS, CDR2 YFSETQ. The CDR3: CASSLSRSTDTQYF. As DNA, the CDR3 is TGTGCCAGCAGCTTATCGCGGAGCACAGATACGCAGTATTTT.

In regard to this clonotype: A single base separates this from a much larger clone, so it may be a read error. This chain connects TRBV6-1 to TRBJ2-2; D not resolved. V lost 6 bases and J lost 2, with 7 bases in between. This CDR3 is 13 amino acids long. The germline gives CDR1 MNHNS, CDR2 SASEGT. The CDR3 region has the DNA TGTGCCAGCAGCTTTATTAACACCGGGGAGCTGTTTTTT. Residues: CASSFINTGELFF.

V is TRBV2 and J is TRBJ2-7, with 9 bases lining up with TRBD1. J was trimmed by 3 bases and V by 4 bases; bases with no gene match: 10. The CDR3 length is 16 residues. The germline V gene encodes CDR1 SNHLY and CDR2 FYNNEI. For the CDR3, the DNA is TGTGCCAGCAGTGTAACCCGGGACAGGGAAATCTACGAGCAGTACTTC. As protein: CASSVTRDREIYEQYF. The whole variable domain, remainder taken from reference TRBV2 and TRBJ2-7, is EPEVTQTPSHQVTQMGQEVILRCVPISNHLYFYWYRQILGQKVEFLVSFYNNEISEKSEIFDDQFSVERPDGSNFTLKIRSTKLEDSAMYFCASSVTRDREIYEQYFGPGTRLTVT.

The chain joins TRBV7-6 to TRBJ2-7; D may be TRBD1 (8 bases). CDR1 and CDR2 from the germline V gene are SGHVS and FNYEAQ. V dropped 6 bases and J dropped 7 bases, with 19 bases sitting between them. The CDR3 extends over 14 amino acids. The DNA of the CDR3 is TGTGCCAGCAGACCAGGACAGGGAGGGGTAGAGCAGTACTTC. It encodes CASRPGQGGVEQYF.

The chain recombines TRBV5-6 with TRBJ2-5; the match to TRBD2 covers 13 bases. V trimming: 1 base; J trimming: 2 bases; junction bases outside the gene matches: 8. The CDR3 runs to 18 residues. CDR1 is SGHDT and CDR2 is YYEEEE in the germline V gene. This CDR3 is CASSLNVGLAGLQETQYF. In DNA form, the CDR3 reads TGTGCCAGCAGCTTGAATGTGGGACTAGCGGGGTTACAAGAGACCCAGTACTTC.

This clonotype was detected only a few times. The gene calls are TRBV7-9 and TRBJ1-2; TRBD1 matches at 8 bases. Germline CDR1 and CDR2: SEHNR and FQNEAQ (reference sequence). The CDR3 contains 15 residues. With V trimmed by 0 bases and J by 8 bases, 8 bases remained unmatched. The CDR3 DNA reads TGTGCCAGCAGCTTAGCGGCCGGACAGGGTATCGGCTACACCTTC. It encodes CASSLAAGQGIGYTF.

This clonotype has ten or more counts. The chain carries TRBV6-4 and TRBJ2-2; maybe TRBD2 (7 bases). The germline V and J ends were trimmed by 3 bases and 1 base, with 9 bases remaining between them. This CDR3 has 15 amino acids. CDR1 is MRHNA and CDR2 is SNTAGT in the germline V gene. CDR3 DNA sequence: TGTGCCAGCAGTGAAGGGGGGGAGAACACCGGGGAGCTGTTTTTT. Residues: CASSEGGENTGELFF.

The V and J genes are TRBV20-1 and TRBJ1-1, with a possible D match to TRBD1 (5 bases). The CDR3 sequence is 16 residues long. Germline values: CDR1 DFQATT, CDR2 SNEGSKA (reference sequence). Trimming removed 6 bases at V and 6 bases at J, with 26 bases between. The CDR3: CSARDYGTDIVSEAFF. The CDR3 bases are TGCAGTGCGCGAGACTACGGGACGGACATAGTGTCTGAAGCTTTCTTT.

The rearrangement uses TRBV7-9 and TRBJ2-7; tentatively, D is TRBD1 (6 bases). The CDR3 is 14 amino acids. Germline-derived CDR1 and CDR2 are SEHNR and FQNEAQ (reference sequence). V was shortened by 5 bases and J by 3 bases, with 14 bases between the two germline ends. As DNA, the CDR3 is TGTGCCAGCAGCCCGAGGGACACGCTCTACGAGCAGTACTTC. This sequence encodes CASSPRDTLYEQYF. The variable domain in full, completed from reference TRBV7-9 and TRBJ2-7, reads DTGVSQNPRHKITKRGQNVTFRCDPISEHNRLYWYRQTLGQGPEFLTYFQNEAQLEKSRLLSDRFSAERPKGSFSTLEIQRTEQGDSAMYLCASSPRDTLYEQYFGPGTRLTVT.

This clonotype was detected only a few times. J is TRBJ2-2 and V is TRBV9; 11 bases match TRBD2. Germline assignment: CDR1 SGDLS and CDR2 YYNGEE. The junction had 4 bases not matched to a gene; V was cut back by 2 bases and J by 4 bases. This CDR3 is 16 amino acids long. CDR3 bases: TGTGCCAGCAGCGTTCAAACTAGCGGGGGCACCGGGGAGCTGTTTTTT. This encodes CASSVQTSGGTGELFF.

This clonotype was seen a few times. CDR3 nucleotides: TGCGCCAGCAGCCTCAATGGACTAGCGGGAGTAGATACGCAGTATTTT. It specifies CASSLNGLAGVDTQYF. The gene calls are TRBV5-1 and TRBJ2-3; 13 bases line up with TRBD2. J lost 5 bases, V lost 4 bases, and 7 bases had no gene match. The CDR3 has 16 residues. The germline gives CDR1 SGHRS, CDR2 YFSETQ.

The V call is TRBV3-1, the J call TRBJ2-3, with TRBD2 matching over 8 bases. The CDR3 extends over 15 amino acids. The V gene end was trimmed by 3 bases and the J gene end by 1 base; junction bases not matched to a gene: 3. Germline lookup yields CDR1 LGHDT and CDR2 YNNKEL (reference sequence). The CDR3 loop is CASSHLTSGTDTQYF. The CDR3 region has the DNA TGTGCCAGCAGCCACTTGACTAGCGGCACAGATACGCAGTATTTT.

The CDR3, as DNA: TGTGCCAGCAGTGAATTCGCTAGCGGGGAGACCCAGTACTTC. Translated, it gives CASSEFASGETQYF. V is TRBV6-1 and J is TRBJ2-5; 8 nucleotides agree with TRBD2. There are 14 residues in the CDR3. Germline lookup yields CDR1 MNHNS and CDR2 SASEGT. V trimming: 2 bases; J trimming: 5 bases; junction bases outside the gene matches: 4.

This clonotype was counted only a few times. This chain uses TRBV11-2 with TRBJ1-2, with D perhaps TRBD1 (5 bases). From germline, CDR1 is SGHAT and CDR2 FQNNGV. This CDR3 has 12 amino acids. The CDR3 region is CAIPRGDYGYTF. The DNA of the CDR3 is TGTGCAATCCCTAGGGGTGACTATGGCTACACCTTC.

There are a few counts of this clonotype. The chain has TRBV12-5 and TRBJ2-1; D not resolved. Trimming shortened V by 8 bases and J by 1 base, and 12 bases separated the two germline ends. Germline CDR1 LGHNT, CDR2 FRNRAP. There are 14 residues in the CDR3. The CDR3 coding sequence is TGTGCTAGTACGTCAACTGGGTCCTACAATGAGCAGTTCTTC. It codes for CASTSTGSYNEQFF.

This clonotype was counted many times. This sequence joins TRBV5-5 and TRBJ1-2, with D unresolved. Germline assignment: CDR1 SGHKS and CDR2 YYEKEE (reference sequence). The V end lost 0 bases, the J end lost 5 bases, and 17 bases lay between the germline ends. This CDR3 is 16 amino acids long. CDR3 sequence (DNA): TGTGCCAGCAGCTTGGACCCTCGAAACCGCTTTTATGGCTACACCTTC. Amino acids: CASSLDPRNRFYGYTF.

In this sample, this clonotype turned up many times. This chain joins TRBV6-1 and TRBJ2-5; TRBD2 matches at 7 bases. V was clipped by 6 bases and J by 4 bases; unmatched bases: 5. CDR1 is MNHNS, CDR2 SASEGT, per germline. CDR3 length: 13 residues. The CDR3 reads CASSRGEGETQYF. The DNA for the CDR3 is TGTGCCAGCAGCCGCGGGGAGGGAGAGACCCAGTACTTC.

This clonotype occurred a few times. The chain employs TRBV6-2 or TRBV6-3 and TRBJ2-7; unclear D gene. Germline V lookup: CDR1 MNHEY, CDR2 SVGEGT. The length of the CDR3 is 15 residues. V shed 6 bases and J shed 3 bases, with 18 bases lying between them. This chain's CDR3 is CASSLSWPTSYEQYF. The CDR3 region has the DNA TGTGCCAGCAGCCTCTCATGGCCTACGAGCTACGAGCAGTACTTC.

This clonotype was observed at least ten times. The rearrangement uses TRBV5-5 and TRBJ2-2; D call uncertain. Trimming shortened V by 4 bases and J by 1 base, and 8 bases separated the two germline ends. This CDR3 contains 14 residues. CDR1 SGHKS and CDR2 YYEKEE come from the germline V gene (reference sequence). Written as DNA, the CDR3 is TGTGCCAGCAGCGAGGACGGGAACACCGGGGAGCTGTTTTTT. Its protein is CASSEDGNTGELFF.

This clonotype was found a few times. The rearrangement uses TRBV7-9 and TRBJ1-1, with D possibly matching TRBD1 (5 bases). Germline V gene lookup returns CDR1 SEHNR and CDR2 FQNEAQ (reference sequence). CDR3 length: 16 residues. Trimming stripped 1 base from V and 0 bases from J, with 12 bases between. The CDR3 bases are TGTGCCAGCAGCTTAGGTTTGGGGGTCCTGAACACTGAAGCTTTCTTT. This encodes CASSLGLGVLNTEAFF.

This clonotype occurred a few times. This chain connects TRBV6-5 to TRBJ2-5, with TRBD1 as a possible D gene (5 bases). There are 12 residues in the CDR3. V lost 6 bases, J lost 4 bases, and 9 bases lay in between. Per germline, CDR1 MNHEY and CDR2 SVGAGI. CDR3 amino acids: CASRVGPETQYF. Here the CDR3 DNA reads TGTGCCAGCAGGGTGGGGCCAGAGACCCAGTACTTC.

The gene calls are TRBV5-1 and TRBJ1-4, with a tentative D call TRBD1 (5 bases). The germline V and J ends were trimmed by 3 bases and 0 bases, with 12 bases remaining between them. There are 16 residues in the CDR3. CDR1 is SGHRS, CDR2 YFSETQ, per germline. For the CDR3, the DNA is TGCGCCAGCAGCTGGGCAGGGCGAACAACTAATGAAAAACTGTTTTTT. This sequence encodes CASSWAGRTTNEKLFF.

The chain uses TRBV7-9 and TRBJ2-1; 7 bases fit TRBD1. Looked up from germline, CDR1 is SEHNR and CDR2 is FQNEAQ (reference sequence). The J segment lost 0 bases and the V segment lost 6 bases, leaving 11 bases of the junction unmatched. This CDR3 has 17 residues. The CDR3 DNA follows: TGTGCCAGCAGTTGGAGAACAGGGGCCCACTCCTACAATGAGCAGTTCTTC. Translating it yields CASSWRTGAHSYNEQFF.

The chain joins TRBV28 to TRBJ2-3, with TRBD2 matching over 16 bases. This CDR3 region has 15 residues. In germline, CDR1 is MDHEN, CDR2 SYDVKM. The trim removed 8 bases at V and 6 bases at J, leaving 5 bases unmatched. The CDR3 bases are TGTGCCAGCTTCCCGGGACTAGCGGGGGGGGATACGCAGTATTTT. Amino acids: CASFPGLAGGDTQYF.